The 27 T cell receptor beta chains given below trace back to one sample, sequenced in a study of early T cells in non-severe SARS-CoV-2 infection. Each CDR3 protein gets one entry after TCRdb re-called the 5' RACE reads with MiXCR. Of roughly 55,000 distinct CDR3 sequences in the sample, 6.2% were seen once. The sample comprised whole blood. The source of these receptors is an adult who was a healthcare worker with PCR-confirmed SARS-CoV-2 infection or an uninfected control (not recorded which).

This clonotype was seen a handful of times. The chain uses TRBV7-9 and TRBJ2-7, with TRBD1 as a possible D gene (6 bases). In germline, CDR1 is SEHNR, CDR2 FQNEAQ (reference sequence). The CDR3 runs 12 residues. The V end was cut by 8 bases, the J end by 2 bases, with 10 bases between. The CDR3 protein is CASGDKTYEQYF. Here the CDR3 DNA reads TGTGCCAGCGGGGACAAGACCTACGAGCAGTACTTC. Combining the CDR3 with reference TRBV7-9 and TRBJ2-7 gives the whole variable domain DTGVSQNPRHKITKRGQNVTFRCDPISEHNRLYWYRQTLGQGPEFLTYFQNEAQLEKSRLLSDRFSAERPKGSFSTLEIQRTEQGDSAMYLCASGDKTYEQYFGPGTRLTVT.

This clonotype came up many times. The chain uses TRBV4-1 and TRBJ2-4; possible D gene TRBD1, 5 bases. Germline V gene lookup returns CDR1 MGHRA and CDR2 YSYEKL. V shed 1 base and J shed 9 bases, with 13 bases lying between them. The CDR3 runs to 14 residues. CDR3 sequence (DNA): TGCGCCAGCAGCCAAGCAGGGATCTATGGCATTCAGTACTTC. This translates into CASSQAGIYGIQYF.

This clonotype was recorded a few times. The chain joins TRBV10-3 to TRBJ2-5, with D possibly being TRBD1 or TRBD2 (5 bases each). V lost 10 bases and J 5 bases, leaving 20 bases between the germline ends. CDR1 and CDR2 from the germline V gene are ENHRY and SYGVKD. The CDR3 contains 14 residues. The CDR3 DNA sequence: TGTGCCACCTGGGGCAGGCCCGGGGTCGAGACCCAGTACTTC. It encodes CATWGRPGVETQYF.

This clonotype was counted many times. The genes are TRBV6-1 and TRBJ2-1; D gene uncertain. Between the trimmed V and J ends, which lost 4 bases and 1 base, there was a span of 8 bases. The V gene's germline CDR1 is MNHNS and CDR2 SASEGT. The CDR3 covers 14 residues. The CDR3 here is CASSGPGSYNEQFF. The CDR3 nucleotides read TGTGCCAGCAGTGGCCCCGGGTCCTACAATGAGCAGTTCTTC.

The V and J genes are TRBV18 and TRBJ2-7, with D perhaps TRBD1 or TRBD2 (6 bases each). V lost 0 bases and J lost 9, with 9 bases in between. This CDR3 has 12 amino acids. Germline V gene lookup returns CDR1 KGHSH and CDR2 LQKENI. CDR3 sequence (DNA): TGTGCCAGCTCACCACCGGGGGGCCGGCAGTACTTC. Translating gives CASSPPGGRQYF.

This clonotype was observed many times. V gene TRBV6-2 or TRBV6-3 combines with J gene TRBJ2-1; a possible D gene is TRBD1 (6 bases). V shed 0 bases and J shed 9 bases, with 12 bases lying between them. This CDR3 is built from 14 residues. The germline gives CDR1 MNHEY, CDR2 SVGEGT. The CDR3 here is CASSYSGVRGEQFF. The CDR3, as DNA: TGTGCCAGCAGTTACTCAGGGGTCAGGGGTGAGCAGTTCTTC.

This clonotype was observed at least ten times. The CDR3 DNA is TGCAGTGCTAAAAGGGTCTCAACAGGGGTTTCTGTAGAGACCCAGTACTTC. Translating it yields CSAKRVSTGVSVETQYF. The chain employs TRBV20-1 and TRBJ2-5; TRBD1 matches 7 bases. The CDR3 length is 17 residues. Losses at the gene ends were 4 bases for V and 4 bases for J; bases not matched to a gene: 18. Germline V gives CDR1 DFQATT, CDR2 SNEGSKA (reference sequence).

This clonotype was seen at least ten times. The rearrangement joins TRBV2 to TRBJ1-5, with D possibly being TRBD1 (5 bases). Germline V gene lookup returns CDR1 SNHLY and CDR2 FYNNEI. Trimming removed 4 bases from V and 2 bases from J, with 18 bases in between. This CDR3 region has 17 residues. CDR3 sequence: CASSVWGASNGNQPQHF. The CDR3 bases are TGTGCCAGCAGTGTCTGGGGCGCATCCAACGGCAATCAGCCCCAGCATTTT. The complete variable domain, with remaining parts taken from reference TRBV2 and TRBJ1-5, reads EPEVTQTPSHQVTQMGQEVILRCVPISNHLYFYWYRQILGQKVEFLVSFYNNEISEKSEIFDDQFSVERPDGSNFTLKIRSTKLEDSAMYFCASSVWGASNGNQPQHFGDGTRLSIL.

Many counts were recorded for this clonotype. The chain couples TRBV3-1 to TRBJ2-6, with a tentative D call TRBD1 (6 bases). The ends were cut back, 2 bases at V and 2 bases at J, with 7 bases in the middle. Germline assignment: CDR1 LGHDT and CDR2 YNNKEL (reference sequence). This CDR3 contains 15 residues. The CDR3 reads CASSQQGPGANVLTF. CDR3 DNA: TGTGCCAGCAGCCAACAGGGGCCTGGGGCCAACGTCCTGACTTTC. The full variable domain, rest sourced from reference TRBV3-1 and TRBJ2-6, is DTAVSQTPKYLVTQMGNDKSIKCEQNLGHDTMYWYKQDSKKFLKIMFSYNNKELIINETVPNRFSPKSPDKAHLNLHINSLELGDSAVYFCASSQQGPGANVLTFGAGSRLTVL.

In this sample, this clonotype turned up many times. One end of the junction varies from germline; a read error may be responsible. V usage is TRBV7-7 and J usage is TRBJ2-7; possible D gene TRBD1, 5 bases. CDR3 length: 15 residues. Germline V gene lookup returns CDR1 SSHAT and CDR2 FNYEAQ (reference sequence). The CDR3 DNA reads TGTGCTAGCAGCTTAGGGGCAGACACCGGTCACGAGCAGTACTTC. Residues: CASSLGADTGHEQYF.

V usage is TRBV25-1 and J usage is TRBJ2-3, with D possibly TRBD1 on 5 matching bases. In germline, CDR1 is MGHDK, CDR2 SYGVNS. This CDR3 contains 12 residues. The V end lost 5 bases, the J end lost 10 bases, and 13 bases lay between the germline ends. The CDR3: CASSQQGKAQYF. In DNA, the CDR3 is TGTGCCAGCAGTCAGCAGGGTAAAGCGCAGTATTTT.

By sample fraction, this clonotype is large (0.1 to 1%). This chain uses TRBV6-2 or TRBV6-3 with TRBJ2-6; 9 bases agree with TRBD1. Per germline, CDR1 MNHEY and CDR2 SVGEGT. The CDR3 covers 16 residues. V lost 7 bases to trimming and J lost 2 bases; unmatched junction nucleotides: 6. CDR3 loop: CASTQQGATGANVLTF. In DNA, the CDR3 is TGTGCCAGCACCCAACAGGGGGCAACTGGGGCCAACGTCCTGACTTTC.

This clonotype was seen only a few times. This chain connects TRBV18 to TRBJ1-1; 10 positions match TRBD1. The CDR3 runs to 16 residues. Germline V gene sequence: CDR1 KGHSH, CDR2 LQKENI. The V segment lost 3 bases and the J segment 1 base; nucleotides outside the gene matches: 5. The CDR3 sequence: CASSPDRGTKNTEAFF. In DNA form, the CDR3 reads TGTGCCAGCTCACCGGACAGGGGGACCAAGAACACTGAAGCTTTCTTT. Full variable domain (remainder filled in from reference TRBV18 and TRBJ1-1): NAGVMQNPRHLVRRRGQEARLRCSPMKGHSHVYWYRQLPEEGLKFMVYLQKENIIDESGMPKERFSAEFPKEGPSILRIQQVVRGDSAAYFCASSPDRGTKNTEAFFGQGTRLTVV.

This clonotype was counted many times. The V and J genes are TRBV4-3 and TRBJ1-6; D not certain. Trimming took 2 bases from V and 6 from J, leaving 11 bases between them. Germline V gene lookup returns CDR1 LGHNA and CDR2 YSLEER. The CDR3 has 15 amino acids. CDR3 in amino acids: CASSQSFSRNSPLHF. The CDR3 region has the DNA TGCGCCAGCAGCCAATCGTTTTCGCGTAATTCACCCCTCCACTTT.

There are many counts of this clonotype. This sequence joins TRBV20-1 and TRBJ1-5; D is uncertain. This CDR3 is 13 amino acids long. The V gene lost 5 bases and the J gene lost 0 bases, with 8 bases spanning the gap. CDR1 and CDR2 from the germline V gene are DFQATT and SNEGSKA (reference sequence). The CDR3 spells CSAGVHSNQPQHF. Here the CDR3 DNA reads TGCAGTGCTGGAGTCCATAGCAATCAGCCCCAGCATTTT.

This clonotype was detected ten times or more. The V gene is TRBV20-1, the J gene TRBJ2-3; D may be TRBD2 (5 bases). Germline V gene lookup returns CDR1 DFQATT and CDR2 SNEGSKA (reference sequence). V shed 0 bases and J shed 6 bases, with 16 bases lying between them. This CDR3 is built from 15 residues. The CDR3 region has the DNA TGCAGTGCTAGAGACGTGGAGGATTTCGGGGATACGCAGTATTTT. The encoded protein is CSARDVEDFGDTQYF.

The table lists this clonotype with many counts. CDR3 amino acids: CASRGLNTGELFF. CDR3 nucleotide sequence: TGTGCCAGTAGGGGTCTGAACACCGGGGAGCTGTTTTTT. The rearrangement joins TRBV19 to TRBJ2-2; no clear D gene. V was pared by 6 bases and J by 1 base, with 6 bases between. Germline assignment: CDR1 LNHDA and CDR2 SQIVND (reference sequence). The CDR3 consists of 13 residues.

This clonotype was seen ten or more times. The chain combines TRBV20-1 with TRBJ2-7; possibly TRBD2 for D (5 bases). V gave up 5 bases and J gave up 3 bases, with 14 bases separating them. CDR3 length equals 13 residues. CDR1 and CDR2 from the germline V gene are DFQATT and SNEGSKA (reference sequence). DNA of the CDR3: TGCAGTGCTGCCCCCAAGCGGCGCTACGAGCAGTACTTC. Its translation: CSAAPKRRYEQYF.

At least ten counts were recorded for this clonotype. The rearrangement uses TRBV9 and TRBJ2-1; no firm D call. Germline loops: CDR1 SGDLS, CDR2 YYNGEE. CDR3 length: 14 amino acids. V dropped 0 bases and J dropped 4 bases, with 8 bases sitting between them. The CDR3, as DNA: TGTGCCAGCAGCGTAGCTACCAGTTACAATGAGCAGTTCTTC. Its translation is CASSVATSYNEQFF.

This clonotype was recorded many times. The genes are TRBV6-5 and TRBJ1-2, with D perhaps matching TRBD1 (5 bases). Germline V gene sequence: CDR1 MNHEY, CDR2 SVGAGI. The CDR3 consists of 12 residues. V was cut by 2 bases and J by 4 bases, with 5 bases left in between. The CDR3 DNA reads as TGTGCCAGCAGTTACGGGGGCTATGGCTACACCTTC. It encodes CASSYGGYGYTF.

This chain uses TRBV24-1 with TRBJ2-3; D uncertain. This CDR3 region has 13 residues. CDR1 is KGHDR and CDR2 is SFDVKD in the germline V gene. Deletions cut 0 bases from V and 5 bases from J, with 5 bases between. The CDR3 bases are TGTGCCACCAGTGATTTGAAAGTAGATACGCAGTATTTT. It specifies CATSDLKVDTQYF.

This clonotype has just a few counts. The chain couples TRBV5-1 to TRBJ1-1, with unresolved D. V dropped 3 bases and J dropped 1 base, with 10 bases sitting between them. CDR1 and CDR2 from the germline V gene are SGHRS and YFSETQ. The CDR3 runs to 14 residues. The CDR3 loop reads CASSSYTANTEAFF. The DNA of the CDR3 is TGCGCCAGCAGCTCCTATACTGCGAACACTGAAGCTTTCTTT.

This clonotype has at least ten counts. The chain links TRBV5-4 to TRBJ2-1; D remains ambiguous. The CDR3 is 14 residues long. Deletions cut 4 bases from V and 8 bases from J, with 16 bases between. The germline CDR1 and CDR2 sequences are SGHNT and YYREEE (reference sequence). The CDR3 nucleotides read TGTGCCAGCAGCATAGTCCAACGACACGATGAGCAGTTCTTC. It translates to CASSIVQRHDEQFF.

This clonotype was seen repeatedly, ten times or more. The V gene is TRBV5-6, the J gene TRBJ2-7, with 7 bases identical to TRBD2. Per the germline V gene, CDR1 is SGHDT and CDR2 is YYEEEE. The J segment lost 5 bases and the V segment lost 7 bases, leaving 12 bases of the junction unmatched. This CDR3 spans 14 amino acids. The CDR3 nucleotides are TGTGCCAGCTCTCTTTGGGGGGGTGTCCACGAGCAGTACTTC. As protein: CASSLWGGVHEQYF.

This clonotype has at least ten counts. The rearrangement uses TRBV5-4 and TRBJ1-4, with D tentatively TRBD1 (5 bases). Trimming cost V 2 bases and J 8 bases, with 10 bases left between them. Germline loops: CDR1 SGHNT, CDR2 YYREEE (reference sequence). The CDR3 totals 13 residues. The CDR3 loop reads CASSFSGAEKLFF. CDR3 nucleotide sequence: TGTGCCAGCAGCTTTAGTGGGGCGGAAAAACTGTTTTTT. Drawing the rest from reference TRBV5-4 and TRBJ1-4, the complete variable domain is ETGVTQSPTHLIKTRGQQVTLRCSSQSGHNTVSWYQQALGQGPQFIFQYYREEENGRGNFPPRFSGLQFPNYSSELNVNALELDDSALYLCASSFSGAEKLFFGSGTQLSVL.

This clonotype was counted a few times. CDR3 loop: CASSEGQGLNSPLHF. DNA for the CDR3: TGTGCCAGCAGTGAGGGACAGGGTCTCAATTCACCCCTCCACTTT. The chain links TRBV6-1 to TRBJ1-6; the match to TRBD1 covers 9 bases. Unmatched junction bases numbered 4, after V lost 3 bases and J lost 7 bases. Germline values: CDR1 MNHNS, CDR2 SASEGT. CDR3 size: 15 residues.

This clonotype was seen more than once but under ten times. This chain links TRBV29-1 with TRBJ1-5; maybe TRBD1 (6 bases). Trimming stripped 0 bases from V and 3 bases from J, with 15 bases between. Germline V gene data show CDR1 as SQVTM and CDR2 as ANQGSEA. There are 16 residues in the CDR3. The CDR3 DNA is TGCAGCGTTGAAGATAGACCGGGACAAATCAATCAGCCCCAGCATTTT. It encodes CSVEDRPGQINQPQHF.